This record looks at one T cell receptor beta chain sequence and its context. The data originate from a study of blood T cell repertoires in COVID-19. Study context: Samples taken during acute and convalescent COVID-19 were collected in the United States, Italy and Spain. The analysed material was cDNA or gDNA that came from T cells, B-cell-depleted T cells, or PBMCs.

Enrolment of Seattle patients took place during active infection, and they were followed longitudinally. The authors' processing: Scientists estimated how many nucleated cells there were by amplifying reference gene primers. Using immunoSEQ multiplex PCR, the repertoire was profiled, and TCRdb retains in-frame clones only, with some absent. V and J calls plus clone size are reproduced from that table; the DNA served to infer D and trimming. Here the sample spans about 180,000 clones, roughly 81% being singletons. The sequenced sample consisted of peripheral blood. This clonotype originated in a woman aged 80 or over with COVID-19, enrolled during active disease.

The CDR3 spells CAWNPGTLDTEAFF. The DNA of the CDR3 is TGTGCCTGGAATCCAGGGACTTTGGACACTGAAGCTTTCTTT. V usage is TRBV30 and J usage is TRBJ1-1; possibly TRBD1 for D (5 bases). Trimming left V 4 bases short and J 3 bases short, with 15 bases between. The CDR3 consists of 14 residues. In germline, CDR1 is GTSNPN, CDR2 SVGIG (reference sequence).